This is a list of T cell receptor beta chains from one sample in a study of cytomegalovirus exposure and HLA in healthy donors. Repertoires were generated with immunoSEQ multiplex PCR, while TCRdb's copy carries only in-frame clones and drops some. Altogether under 200,000 clones are present, roughly nine tenths being singletons, with the ten largest covering 4.5% to 7%. The sequenced sample consisted of PBMCs. Receptors were obtained from a woman aged 25 to 39 in good health and CMV-seronegative. CDR3s include the opening cysteine and the closing phenylalanine or tryptophan. A D gene is named only where the DNA matches it firmly. Part of the rows lack a size; the others show once, few, many or a class for expanded clones.

size: NA; V: TRBV4-2; D: TRBD1; J: TRBJ2-2; DNA: TGTGCCAGCAGCCAAGCCAGGGGGACCGGGGAGCTGTTTTTT; CDR3: CASSQARGTGELFF
size: NA; V: TRBV6-5; D: TRBD2; J: TRBJ2-5; DNA: TGTGCCAGCAGTTACGGAGATAGCGGGGGGACGTGGCCTCTATACTTC; CDR3: CASSYGDSGGTWPLYF
size: NA; V: TRBV27; D: NA; J: TRBJ1-2; DNA: TGTGCCAGCAGTTTGTCAGATTCCGGCTATGGCTACACCTTC; CDR3: CASSLSDSGYGYTF
size: NA; V: TRBV6-6; D: NA; J: TRBJ2-1; DNA: TGTGCCAGCAGTTACGGGGGAATAGGCCGAAGTGAGCAGTTCTTC; CDR3: CASSYGGIGRSEQFF
size: NA; V: TRBV5-1; D: NA; J: TRBJ2-5; DNA: TGCGCCAGCAGACCCGGACAACTACAAGAGACCCAGTACTTC; CDR3: CASRPGQLQETQYF
size: once; V: TRBV5-6; D: NA; J: TRBJ2-3; DNA: TGTGCCAGCAGCTCGGGGGGCCGGAGCACAGATACGCAGTATTTT; CDR3: CASSSGGRSTDTQYF
size: NA; V: TRBV4-3; D: TRBD1; J: TRBJ2-7; DNA: TGCGCCAGCAGCCAGGGAGACAGGGCGCTTTCCTACGAGCAGTACTTC; CDR3: CASSQGDRALSYEQYF
size: NA; V: TRBV7-8; D: TRBD2; J: TRBJ2-5; DNA: TGTGCCAGCAGACCCGCGGGGGGGCAAGAGACCCAGTACTTC; CDR3: CASRPAGGQETQYF
size: NA; V: TRBV6-4; D: TRBD1; J: TRBJ1-2; DNA: TGTGCCAGCAGTGCCCTCCCGGGACAGGGAGATGGCTACACCTTC; CDR3: CASSALPGQGDGYTF
size: few; V: TRBV5-4; D: NA; J: TRBJ1-2; DNA: TGTGCCAGCAGCTTGGTAAGCGGCTATGGCTACACCTTC; CDR3: CASSLVSGYGYTF
size: NA; V: TRBV7-2; D: NA; J: TRBJ2-3; DNA: TGTGCCAGCAGCTCTGCCCGGGGCCCGGATACGCAGTATTTT; CDR3: CASSSARGPDTQYF
size: few; V: TRBV7-2; D: TRBD1; J: TRBJ2-4; DNA: TGTGCCAGCAGTTCGGCCGGGACAGGGGTCCACCTAGCCAAAAACATTCAGTACTTC; CDR3: CASSSAGTGVHLAKNIQYF
size: few; V: TRBV2; D: TRBD1; J: TRBJ2-7; DNA: TGTGCCAGCAGCCTGCAGGGGGTCTCCTACGAGCAGTACTTC; CDR3: CASSLQGVSYEQYF
size: NA; V: TRBV4-3; D: NA; J: TRBJ2-7; DNA: TGCGCCAGCAGCCAAGATAGAGACGACTCCTACGAGCAGTACTTC; CDR3: CASSQDRDDSYEQYF
size: NA; V: TRBV6-5; D: NA; J: TRBJ2-6; DNA: TGTGCCGGAAGGGCGTCTGGGGCCAACGTCCTGACTTTC; CDR3: CAGRASGANVLTF
size: NA; V: TRBV20-1; D: NA; J: TRBJ1-2; DNA: TGCAGTGCTCGGACTGAGAATGGCTACACCTTC; CDR3: CSARTENGYTF
size: NA; V: TRBV5-6; D: TRBD1; J: TRBJ2-2; DNA: TGTGCCAGCAGCCACACGACAGGGTACACCGGGGAGCTGTTTTTT; CDR3: CASSHTTGYTGELFF
size: once; V: TRBV7-3; D: NA; J: TRBJ2-5; DNA: TGTGCCAGCAGCTTAACCGGCCTCGGTGAGACCCAGTACTTC; CDR3: CASSLTGLGETQYF
size: few; V: TRBV14; D: TRBD1; J: TRBJ1-1; DNA: TGTGCCAGCAGCACCGGGACAGGGGCAAATTCTGAAGCTTTCTTT; CDR3: CASSTGTGANSEAFF
size: NA; V: TRBV4-3; D: NA; J: TRBJ2-7; DNA: TGCGCCAGCAGTGCGGGACGGCTCTCCTACGAGCAGTACTTC; CDR3: CASSAGRLSYEQYF
size: NA; V: TRBV7-6; D: TRBD1; J: TRBJ2-3; DNA: TGTGCCAGCAGCAGAGACAGGGGCACAGATACGCAGTATTTT; CDR3: CASSRDRGTDTQYF
size: few; V: TRBV20-1; D: NA; J: TRBJ2-7; DNA: TGCAGTGCTGCCAGGGAGGTCGAGCAGTACTTC; CDR3: CSAAREVEQYF
size: few; V: TRBV7-3; D: TRBD1; J: TRBJ1-2; DNA: TGTGCCAGCAGCTCGACAGGGGGCTCTGGCTACACCTTC; CDR3: CASSSTGGSGYTF
size: NA; V: TRBV4-2; D: TRBD2; J: TRBJ2-7; DNA: TGTGCCAGCAGCCAGGATCCGACTAGCGGGGGGGCCTACGAGCAGTACTTC; CDR3: CASSQDPTSGGAYEQYF
size: NA; V: TRBV4-3; D: TRBD1; J: TRBJ1-2; DNA: TGCGCCAGCAGCCAAGAGAGCCAGGGGGCTAACTATGGCTACACCTTC; CDR3: CASSQESQGANYGYTF
size: NA; V: TRBV19; D: TRBD1; J: TRBJ2-7; DNA: TGTGCCACCACCGGGACAGGGTCTTCCTACGAGCAGTACTTC; CDR3: CATTGTGSSYEQYF
size: once; V: TRBV2; D: TRBD1; J: TRBJ1-2; DNA: TGTGCCAGCAGAGTGGGACAGGGGGCGCGGGGTGGCTACACCTTC; CDR3: CASRVGQGARGGYTF
size: few; V: TRBV28; D: NA; J: TRBJ1-1; DNA: TGTGCCAGCAGGCCCGGCTACGGGCAATCTACTGAAGCTTTCTTT; CDR3: CASRPGYGQSTEAFF
size: NA; V: TRBV29-1; D: TRBD1; J: TRBJ2-1; DNA: TGCAGCGTTGTGAGACAGGGGGTCGCGGATGAGCAGTTCTTC; CDR3: CSVVRQGVADEQFF
size: many; V: TRBV5-1; D: NA; J: TRBJ1-2; DNA: TGCGCCAGCAGCTTGGCGGGTGGCTACACCTTC; CDR3: CASSLAGGYTF
size: NA; V: TRBV19; D: TRBD2; J: TRBJ2-7; DNA: TGTGCCAGTTCCGGGACTAGCGGGAGTGCCCCCTACGAGCAGTACTTC; CDR3: CASSGTSGSAPYEQYF
size: NA; V: TRBV7-6; D: TRBD1; J: TRBJ1-4; DNA: TGTGCCAGCAGTCAGGACAGGGGAGCTAATGAAAAACTGTTTTTT; CDR3: CASSQDRGANEKLFF
size: NA; V: TRBV27; D: NA; J: TRBJ2-7; DNA: TGTGCCAGCAGTTTCGGACTCATCTACGAGCAGTACTTC; CDR3: CASSFGLIYEQYF
size: NA; V: TRBV11-2; D: TRBD1; J: TRBJ2-7; DNA: TGTGCCAGCAGCTCCGGACAGGGAATCCACGAGCAGTACTTC; CDR3: CASSSGQGIHEQYF
size: NA; V: TRBV28; D: NA; J: TRBJ2-7; DNA: TGTGCCAGCACCCCGTCGCCAGGGTTATACGAGCAGTACTTC; CDR3: CASTPSPGLYEQYF
size: NA; V: TRBV28; D: NA; J: TRBJ1-2; DNA: TGTGCCAGCAGGGCGCGGGCTAACTATGGCTACACCTTC; CDR3: CASRARANYGYTF
size: NA; V: TRBV7-8; D: NA; J: TRBJ1-6; DNA: TGTGCCAGCAGCTCCGGGCCACTAAATTCACCCCTCCACTTT; CDR3: CASSSGPLNSPLHF
size: few; V: TRBV29-1; D: TRBD1; J: TRBJ2-7; DNA: TGCAGCGGGACCGGGACAGGGGGCGAGCAGTACTTC; CDR3: CSGTGTGGEQYF
size: NA; V: TRBV29-1; D: NA; J: TRBJ2-2; DNA: TGCAGCGTTCATGGGGCCGGGGAGCTGTTTTTT; CDR3: CSVHGAGELFF
size: NA; V: TRBV2; D: NA; J: TRBJ2-4; DNA: TGTGCCAGCAGTGACCCCAGGACAGCCAACAAAAACATTCAGTACTTC; CDR3: CASSDPRTANKNIQYF
size: NA; V: TRBV6-1; D: NA; J: TRBJ2-7; DNA: TGTGCCAGCAGCGGGAGAGGCGTTCCTCTCTACGAGCAGTACTTC; CDR3: CASSGRGVPLYEQYF
size: once; V: TRBV27; D: NA; J: TRBJ1-5; DNA: TGTGCCAGCAGCCCCTCCAGCAATCAGCCCCAGCATTTT; CDR3: CASSPSSNQPQHF